The 8 T cell receptor beta chains given below trace back to one sample, sequenced in a study of T cells in Graves' hyperthyroidism and ophthalmopathy. The investigators amplified TCR beta CDR3 regions from RNA transcripts. In the first-round RT-PCR of the TCR CDR3, the HTBI primer set was used. TCRdb reprocessed the multiplex PCR reads via MiXCR and lists one record per CDR3 protein. The sample carries around 340,000 distinct CDR3 sequences, about 21% recorded once. Sequencing used blood. The receptors here all came from a woman aged 50 to 60 with Graves' hyperthyroidism.

This clonotype was found many times. The rearrangement uses TRBV5-1 and TRBJ1-1; perhaps TRBD1 as D (5 bases). Germline-derived CDR1 and CDR2 are SGHRS and YFSETQ. The V end was cut by 5 bases, the J end by 4 bases, with 21 bases between. The CDR3 extends over 16 amino acids. CDR3 in DNA: TGCGCCAGCAGTTCAGGGACCGGGGTGTCGTCCACTGAAGCTTTCTTT. Its translation: CASSSGTGVSSTEAFF.

This clonotype has ten or more counts. V usage is TRBV24-1 and J usage is TRBJ2-7; 10 bases map to TRBD2. The germline CDR1 and CDR2 sequences are KGHDR and SFDVKD. There are 16 residues in the CDR3. The V segment lost 5 bases and the J segment 3 bases; nucleotides outside the gene matches: 9. The CDR3 region has the DNA TGTGCCACCAGTGGAGGGTCAACTAGCGGGAACTACGAGCAGTACTTC. It specifies CATSGGSTSGNYEQYF.

This clonotype was found many times. This chain joins TRBV7-9 and TRBJ1-1; D call uncertain. The CDR3 consists of 12 residues. Germline V CDR1 and CDR2: SEHNR, FQNEAQ (reference sequence). V was cut by 5 bases and J by 2 bases, with 6 bases left in between. CDR3 in DNA: TGTGCCAGCAGCCATCATAACACTGAAGCTTTCTTT. It yields the protein CASSHHNTEAFF.

The table lists this clonotype with many counts. This chain uses TRBV11-3 with TRBJ2-5; tentative D call: TRBD1 (6 bases). The CDR3 spans 14 residues. Germline V gene data show CDR1 as SGHNT and CDR2 as YENEEA. The V gene lost 5 bases and the J gene lost 4 bases, with 14 bases spanning the gap. CDR3 amino acids: CASSPSGAGETQYF. The CDR3 DNA follows: TGTGCCAGCAGCCCTTCAGGGGCGGGAGAGACCCAGTACTTC.

The rearrangement uses TRBV12-3 or TRBV12-4 and TRBJ1-1; the match to TRBD1 covers 7 bases. The CDR3 has 15 amino acids. The V segment lost 7 bases and the J segment 1 base; nucleotides outside the gene matches: 9. The CDR3 bases are TGTGCCAGCACTCCCCGGACAGGACAGAACACTGAAGCTTTCTTT. It codes for CASTPRTGQNTEAFF.

This clonotype was picked up many times. J is TRBJ2-3 and V is TRBV18, with D perhaps matching TRBD1 (6 bases). Looked up from germline, CDR1 is KGHSH and CDR2 is LQKENI. This CDR3 has 15 amino acids. V was shortened by 3 bases and J by 0 bases, with 10 bases between the two germline ends. The CDR3 loop reads CASSPQGTSTDTQYF. The CDR3 bases are TGTGCCAGCTCACCTCAGGGGACCAGCACAGATACGCAGTATTTT.

This clonotype was seen a few times. This sequence joins TRBV4-1 and TRBJ2-1, with D hard to call. CDR3 size: 18 residues. Germline V lookup: CDR1 MGHRA, CDR2 YSYEKL. V gave up 1 base and J gave up 6 bases, with 22 bases separating them. The CDR3 coding sequence is TGCGCCAGCAGCCAAGTGCTCCATTTTGAAAGGGTTGGCAATGAGCAGTTCTTC. This sequence encodes CASSQVLHFERVGNEQFF.

This clonotype came up many times. The V gene is TRBV28, the J gene TRBJ1-1, with TRBD1 as a possible D gene (5 bases). The CDR3 runs to 13 residues. Germline CDR1 and CDR2: MDHEN and SYDVKM. V lost 7 bases and J 11 bases, leaving 20 bases between the germline ends. CDR3 sequence (DNA): TGTGCCAGCACCCCATGGAGGGGCTCCGTGGCTTTCTTT. It codes for CASTPWRGSVAFF.